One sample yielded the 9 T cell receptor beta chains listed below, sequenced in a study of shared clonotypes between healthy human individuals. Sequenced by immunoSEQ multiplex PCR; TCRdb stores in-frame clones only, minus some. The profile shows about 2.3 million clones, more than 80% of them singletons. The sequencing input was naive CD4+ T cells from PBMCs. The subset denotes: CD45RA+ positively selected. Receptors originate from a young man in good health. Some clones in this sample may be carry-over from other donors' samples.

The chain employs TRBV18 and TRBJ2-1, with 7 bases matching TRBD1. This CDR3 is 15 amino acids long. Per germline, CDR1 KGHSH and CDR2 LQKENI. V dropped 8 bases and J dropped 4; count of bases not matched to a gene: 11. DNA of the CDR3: TGTGCCAGCAGTGAGACAGGGCCACCTTACAATGAGCAGTTCTTC. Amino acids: CASSETGPPYNEQFF.

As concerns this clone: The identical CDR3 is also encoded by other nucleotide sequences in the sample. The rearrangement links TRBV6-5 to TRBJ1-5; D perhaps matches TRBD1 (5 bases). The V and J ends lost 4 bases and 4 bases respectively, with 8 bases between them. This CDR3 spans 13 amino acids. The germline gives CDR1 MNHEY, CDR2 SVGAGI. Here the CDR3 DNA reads TGTGCCAGCAGTTGGGACCGGAATCAGCCCCAGCATTTT. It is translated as CASSWDRNQPQHF.

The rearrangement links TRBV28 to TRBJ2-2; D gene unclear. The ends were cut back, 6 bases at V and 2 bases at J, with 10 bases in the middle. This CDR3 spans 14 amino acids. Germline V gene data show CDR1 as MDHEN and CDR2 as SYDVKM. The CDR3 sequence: CASSLIPNTGELFF. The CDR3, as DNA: TGTGCCAGCAGCTTAATACCAAACACCGGGGAGCTGTTTTTT.

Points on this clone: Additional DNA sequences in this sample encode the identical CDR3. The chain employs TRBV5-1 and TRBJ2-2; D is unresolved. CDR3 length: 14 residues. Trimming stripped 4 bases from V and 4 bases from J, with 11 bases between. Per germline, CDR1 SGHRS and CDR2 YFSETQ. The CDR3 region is CASSPQTSTGELFF. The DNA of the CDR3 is TGCGCCAGCAGCCCTCAGACATCCACCGGGGAGCTGTTTTTT.

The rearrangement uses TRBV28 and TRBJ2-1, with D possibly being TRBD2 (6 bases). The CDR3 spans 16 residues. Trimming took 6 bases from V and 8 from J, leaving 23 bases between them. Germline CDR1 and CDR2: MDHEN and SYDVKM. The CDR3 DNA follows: TGTGCCAGCAGCCCCTTTGGGTCGGGAGCTATTCATGAGCAGTTCTTC. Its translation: CASSPFGSGAIHEQFF.

The chain's CDR3 is CASSPRQISTDTQYF. Here the CDR3 DNA reads TGTGCCAGCAGCCCGCGACAGATTAGCACAGATACGCAGTATTTT. The rearrangement uses TRBV11-2 and TRBJ2-3; D is perhaps TRBD1 (5 bases). The CDR3 is 15 amino acids. Trimming removed 5 bases from V and 0 bases from J, with 12 bases in between. Germline V lookup: CDR1 SGHAT, CDR2 FQNNGV. The full variable domain, in which reference TRBV11-2 and TRBJ2-3 provide the parts outside the CDR3, is EAGVAQSPRYKIIEKRQSVAFWCNPISGHATLYWYQQILGQGPKLLIQFQNNGVVDDSQLPKDRFSAERLKGVDSTLKIQPAKLEDSAVYLCASSPRQISTDTQYFGPGTRLTVL.

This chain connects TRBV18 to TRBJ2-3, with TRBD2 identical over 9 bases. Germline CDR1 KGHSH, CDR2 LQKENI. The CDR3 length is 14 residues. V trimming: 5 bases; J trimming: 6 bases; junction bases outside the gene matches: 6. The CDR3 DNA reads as TGTGCCAGCTCAGGGACTAGCCGAGCGGATACGCAGTATTTT. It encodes CASSGTSRADTQYF.

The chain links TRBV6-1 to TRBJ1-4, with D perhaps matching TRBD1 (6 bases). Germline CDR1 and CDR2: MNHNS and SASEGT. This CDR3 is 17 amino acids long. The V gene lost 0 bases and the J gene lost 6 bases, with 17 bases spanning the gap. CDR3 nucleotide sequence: TGTGCCAGCAGTGAAGCTGGGGCCTGGGGGGCGGATGAAAAACTGTTTTTT. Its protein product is CASSEAGAWGADEKLFF.

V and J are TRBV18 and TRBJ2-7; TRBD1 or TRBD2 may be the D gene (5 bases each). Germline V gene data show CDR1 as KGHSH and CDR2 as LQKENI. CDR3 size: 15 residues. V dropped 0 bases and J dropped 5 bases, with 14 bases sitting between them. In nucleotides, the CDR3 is TGTGCCAGCTCACCACCGAGGGCAGGGTGGCACGAGCAGTACTTC. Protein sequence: CASSPPRAGWHEQYF.